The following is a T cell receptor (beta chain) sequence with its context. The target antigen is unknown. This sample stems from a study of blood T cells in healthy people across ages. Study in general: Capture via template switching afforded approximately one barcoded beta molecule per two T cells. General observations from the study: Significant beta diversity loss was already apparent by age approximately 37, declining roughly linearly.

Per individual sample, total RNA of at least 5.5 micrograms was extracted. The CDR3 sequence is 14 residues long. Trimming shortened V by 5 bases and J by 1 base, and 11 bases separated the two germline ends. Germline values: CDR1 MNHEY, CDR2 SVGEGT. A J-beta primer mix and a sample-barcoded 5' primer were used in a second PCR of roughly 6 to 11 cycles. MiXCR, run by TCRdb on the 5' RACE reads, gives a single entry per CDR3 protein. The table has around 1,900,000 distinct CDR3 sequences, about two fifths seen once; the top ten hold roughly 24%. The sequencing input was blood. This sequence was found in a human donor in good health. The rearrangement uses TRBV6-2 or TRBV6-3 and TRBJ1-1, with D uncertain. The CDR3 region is CASSRDNTNTEAFF. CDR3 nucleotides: TGTGCCAGCAGTCGCGACAATACGAACACTGAAGCTTTCTTT.